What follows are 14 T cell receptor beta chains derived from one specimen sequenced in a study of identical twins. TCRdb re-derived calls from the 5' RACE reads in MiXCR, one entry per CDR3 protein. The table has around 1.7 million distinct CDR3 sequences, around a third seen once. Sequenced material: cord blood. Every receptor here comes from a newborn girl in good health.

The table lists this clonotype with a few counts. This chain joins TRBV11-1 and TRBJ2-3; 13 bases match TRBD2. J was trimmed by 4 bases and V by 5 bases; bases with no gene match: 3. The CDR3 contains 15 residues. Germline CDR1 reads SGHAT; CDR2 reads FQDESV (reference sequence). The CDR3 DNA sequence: TGTGCCAGCAGCGTGGGACTAGCGGGGTCAGATACGCAGTATTTT. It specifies CASSVGLAGSDTQYF.

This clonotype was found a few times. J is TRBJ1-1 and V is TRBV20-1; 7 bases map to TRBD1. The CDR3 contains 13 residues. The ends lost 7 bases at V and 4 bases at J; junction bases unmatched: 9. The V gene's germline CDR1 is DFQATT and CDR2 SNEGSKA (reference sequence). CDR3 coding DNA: TGCAGTGGAGAGACAGGGAGGAGCACTGAAGCTTTCTTT. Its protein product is CSGETGRSTEAFF.

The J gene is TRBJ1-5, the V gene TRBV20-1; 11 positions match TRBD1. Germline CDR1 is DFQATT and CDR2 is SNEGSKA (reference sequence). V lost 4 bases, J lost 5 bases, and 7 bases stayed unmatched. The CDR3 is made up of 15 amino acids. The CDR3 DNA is TGCAGTGCTACCCCGGACAGGGGGCGCGATCAGCCCCAGCATTTT. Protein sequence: CSATPDRGRDQPQHF.

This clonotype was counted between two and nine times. The CDR3 spells CASSPSPTSSYNEQFF. DNA of the CDR3: TGTGCCAGCAGTCCCTCCCCGACTAGCTCCTACAATGAGCAGTTCTTC. This chain links TRBV27 with TRBJ2-1, with D tentatively TRBD2 (6 bases). Germline lookup yields CDR1 MNHEY and CDR2 SMNVEV (reference sequence). Trimming stripped 5 bases from V and 0 bases from J, with 14 bases between. The CDR3 runs to 16 residues.

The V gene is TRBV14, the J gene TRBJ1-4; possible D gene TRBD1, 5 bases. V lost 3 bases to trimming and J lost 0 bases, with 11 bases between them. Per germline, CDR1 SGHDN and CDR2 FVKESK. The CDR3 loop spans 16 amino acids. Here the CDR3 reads CASSHRDLATNEKLFF. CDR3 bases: TGTGCCAGCAGCCACCGGGACCTGGCAACTAATGAAAAACTGTTTTTT.

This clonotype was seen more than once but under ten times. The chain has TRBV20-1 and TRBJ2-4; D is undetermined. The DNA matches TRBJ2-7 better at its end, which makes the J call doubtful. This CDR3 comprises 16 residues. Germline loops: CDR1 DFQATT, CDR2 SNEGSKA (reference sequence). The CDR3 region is CSARDGGPSSYYEQYF. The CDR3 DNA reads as TGCAGTGCTAGAGACGGTGGGCCCTCCTCTTACTACGAGCAGTACTTC.

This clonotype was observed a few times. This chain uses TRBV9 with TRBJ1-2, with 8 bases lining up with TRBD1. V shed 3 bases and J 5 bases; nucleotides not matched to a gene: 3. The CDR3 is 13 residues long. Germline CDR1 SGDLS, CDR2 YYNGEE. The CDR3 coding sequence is TGTGCCAGCAGCGGCCGGGACAGGTATGGCTACACCTTC. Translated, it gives CASSGRDRYGYTF. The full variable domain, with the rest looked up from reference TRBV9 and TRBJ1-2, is DSGVTQTPKHLITATGQRVTLRCSPRSGDLSVYWYQQSLDQGLQFLIQYYNGEERAKGNILERFSAQQFPDLHSELNLSSLELGDSALYFCASSGRDRYGYTFGSGTRLTVV.

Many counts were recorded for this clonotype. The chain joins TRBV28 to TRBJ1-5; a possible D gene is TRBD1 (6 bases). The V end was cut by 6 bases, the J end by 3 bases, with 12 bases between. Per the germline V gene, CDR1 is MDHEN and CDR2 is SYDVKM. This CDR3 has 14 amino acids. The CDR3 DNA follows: TGTGCCAGCAGCCGAGACAGGTTCAATCAGCCCCAGCATTTT. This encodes CASSRDRFNQPQHF.

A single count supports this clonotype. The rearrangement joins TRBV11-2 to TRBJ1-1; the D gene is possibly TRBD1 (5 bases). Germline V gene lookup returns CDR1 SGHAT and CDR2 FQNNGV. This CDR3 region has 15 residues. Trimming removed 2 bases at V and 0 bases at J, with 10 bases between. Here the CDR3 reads CASSLTGEMNTEAFF. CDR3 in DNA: TGTGCCAGCAGCTTAACGGGGGAGATGAACACTGAAGCTTTCTTT.

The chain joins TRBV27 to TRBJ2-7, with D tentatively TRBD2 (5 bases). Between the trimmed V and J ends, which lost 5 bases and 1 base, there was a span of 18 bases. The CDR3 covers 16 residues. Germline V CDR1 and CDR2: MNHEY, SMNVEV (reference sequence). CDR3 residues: CASSAGPSSGSYEQYF. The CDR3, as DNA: TGTGCCAGCAGTGCCGGGCCCTCGAGCGGATCCTACGAGCAGTACTTC.

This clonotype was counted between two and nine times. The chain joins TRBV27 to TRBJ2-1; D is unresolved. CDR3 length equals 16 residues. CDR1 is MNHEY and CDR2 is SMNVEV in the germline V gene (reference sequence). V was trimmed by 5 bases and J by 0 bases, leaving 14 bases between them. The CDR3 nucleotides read TGTGCCAGCAGTCCGGCCGGGCGGAGCTCCTACAATGAGCAGTTCTTC. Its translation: CASSPAGRSSYNEQFF.

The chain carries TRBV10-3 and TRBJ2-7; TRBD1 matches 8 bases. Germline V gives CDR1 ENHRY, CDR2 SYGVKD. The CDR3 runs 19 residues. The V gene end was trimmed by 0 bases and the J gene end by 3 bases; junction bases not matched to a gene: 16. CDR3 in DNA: TGTGCCATCAGTGAGTCGAGTCTCCCATGGGGGACAGGAGGCTACGAGCAGTACTTC. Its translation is CAISESSLPWGTGGYEQYF.

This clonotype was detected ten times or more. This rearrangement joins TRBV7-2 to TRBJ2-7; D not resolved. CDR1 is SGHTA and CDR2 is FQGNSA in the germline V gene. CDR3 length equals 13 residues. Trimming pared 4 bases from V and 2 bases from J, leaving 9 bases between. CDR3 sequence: CASSSDGTYEQYF. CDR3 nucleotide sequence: TGTGCCAGCAGCTCCGACGGAACCTACGAGCAGTACTTC.

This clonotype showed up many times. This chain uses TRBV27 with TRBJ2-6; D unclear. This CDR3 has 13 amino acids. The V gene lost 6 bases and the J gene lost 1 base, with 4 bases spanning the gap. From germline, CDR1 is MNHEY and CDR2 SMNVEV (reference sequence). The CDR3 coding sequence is TGTGCCAGCAGAGAATCTGGGGCCAACGTCCTGACTTTC. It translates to CASRESGANVLTF. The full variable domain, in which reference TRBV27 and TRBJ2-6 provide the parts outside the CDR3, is EAQVTQNPRYLITVTGKKLTVTCSQNMNHEYMSWYRQDPGLGLRQIYYSMNVEVTDKGDVPEGYKVSRKEKRNFPLILESPSPNQTSLYFCASRESGANVLTFGAGSRLTVL.